These 24 T cell receptor beta chains share one sample of origin, sequenced in a study of identical twins. TCRdb processed the 5' RACE reads anew with MiXCR; each CDR3 protein has one entry. The sample has 570,000 or so distinct CDR3 sequences; 7.5% to 10% are singletons. This same sample was also part of a study on yellow fever vaccine responses in identical twins.

The sample comprised PBMCs. The receptor source for this set is a woman aged 18-29 years in good health.

The chain recombines TRBV27 with TRBJ1-6; the D gene is possibly TRBD1 (5 bases). This CDR3 has 12 residues. CDR1 is MNHEY and CDR2 is SMNVEV in the germline V gene (reference sequence). Trimming cost V 7 bases and J 10 bases, with 11 bases left between them. The CDR3 nucleotides are TGTGCCAGCATGCCCCAGGGATCACCCCTCCACTTT. The encoded protein is CASMPQGSPLHF.

In this sample, this clonotype turned up a few times. The chain employs TRBV7-9 and TRBJ2-7, with D hard to call. Germline values: CDR1 SEHNR, CDR2 FQNEAQ (reference sequence). The CDR3 totals 13 residues. The ends were cut back, 5 bases at V and 7 bases at J, with 15 bases in the middle. Here the CDR3 reads CASSPLARGEQYF. The DNA for the CDR3 is TGTGCCAGCAGCCCACTGGCGCGTGGGGAGCAGTACTTC.

This clonotype was picked up a small number of times. The rearrangement uses TRBV2 and TRBJ2-3; D is undetermined. The CDR3 totals 11 residues. In germline, CDR1 is SNHLY, CDR2 FYNNEI. With 4 bases removed from V and 7 bases from J, the gap between germline ends came to 6 bases. Here the CDR3 DNA reads TGTGCCAGCAGTGTGGGTAATACGCAGTATTTT. As protein: CASSVGNTQYF.

This clonotype was detected only once. This sequence joins TRBV2 and TRBJ2-1, with 10 bases lining up with TRBD2. The CDR3 loop spans 14 amino acids. The germline V gene encodes CDR1 SNHLY and CDR2 FYNNEI. Losses at the gene ends were 9 bases for V and 10 bases for J; bases not matched to a gene: 12. The CDR3 DNA follows: TGTGCCAGGGGAACTAGCGGGAATATTTGGGAGCAGTTCTTC. Translation: CARGTSGNIWEQFF.

In this sample, this clonotype turned up many times. This rearrangement joins TRBV6-1 to TRBJ2-2; a weak D match, TRBD2 (5 bases). Germline CDR1 and CDR2: MNHNS and SASEGT. V lost 0 bases and J 6 bases, leaving 17 bases between the germline ends. This CDR3 comprises 17 residues. This chain's CDR3 is CASSEAHVARRAGELFF. The CDR3 region has the DNA TGTGCCAGCAGTGAAGCGCATGTGGCAAGGCGGGCCGGGGAGCTGTTTTTT.

This clonotype has a handful of counts. The chain combines TRBV24-1 with TRBJ2-3; D uncertain. CDR1 KGHDR and CDR2 SFDVKD come from the germline V gene. Trimming stripped 2 bases from V and 1 base from J, with 3 bases between. The CDR3 runs to 13 residues. CDR3 in amino acids: CATSDWGTDTQYF. DNA for the CDR3: TGTGCCACCAGTGATTGGGGCACAGATACGCAGTATTTT.

The V gene is TRBV4-3, the J gene TRBJ2-7, with a tentative D call TRBD2 (5 bases). With 0 bases removed from V and 0 bases from J, the gap between germline ends came to 9 bases. The CDR3 spans 15 residues. CDR1 LGHNA and CDR2 YSLEER come from the germline V gene. The CDR3 nucleotides read TGCGCCAGCAGCCAAGATGTCGGGGACTCCTACGAGCAGTACTTC. Its translation is CASSQDVGDSYEQYF.

This clonotype was recorded many times. J is TRBJ2-7 and V is TRBV7-2, with D hard to call. Germline V gives CDR1 SGHTA, CDR2 FQGNSA. V dropped 5 bases and J dropped 3 bases, with 14 bases sitting between them. This CDR3 spans 14 amino acids. The CDR3 DNA follows: TGTGCCAGCAGCCCTACCCTCGCGGACTACGAGCAGTACTTC. Translating it yields CASSPTLADYEQYF.

This clonotype was picked up a small number of times. The chain has TRBV20-1 and TRBJ2-1; TRBD2 agrees at 8 bases. The CDR3 length is 15 residues. V lost 5 bases to trimming and J lost 6 bases; unmatched junction nucleotides: 12. Germline V CDR1 and CDR2: DFQATT, SNEGSKA (reference sequence). CDR3 in amino acids: CSALHLREDPNEQFF. In DNA, the CDR3 is TGCAGTGCTCTGCATTTGCGGGAGGATCCCAATGAGCAGTTCTTC.

In this sample, this clonotype turned up a few times. The gene calls are TRBV7-9 and TRBJ2-3; perhaps TRBD2 as D (5 bases). CDR3 length equals 14 residues. CDR1 and CDR2 (germline): SEHNR, FQNEAQ (reference sequence). Trimming took off 0 bases at V and 6 bases at J, with 10 bases between the two ends. This CDR3 reads CASSLAGVDDTQYF. CDR3 DNA sequence: TGTGCCAGCAGCTTAGCGGGAGTCGATGATACGCAGTATTTT.

This clonotype was seen ten or more times. The rearrangement uses TRBV29-1 and TRBJ2-7; 7 nucleotides line up with TRBD2. Germline CDR1 and CDR2: SQVTM and ANQGSEA. There are 14 residues in the CDR3. The J segment lost 4 bases and the V segment lost 6 bases, leaving 12 bases of the junction unmatched. The CDR3 loop is CSVPGGLSGYEQYF. CDR3 DNA: TGCAGCGTCCCTGGGGGACTATCCGGTTACGAGCAGTACTTC.

This clonotype turned up a few times. The chain combines TRBV20-1 with TRBJ2-7; the D gene is possibly TRBD2 (5 bases). The CDR3 has 15 residues. Trimming took 0 bases from V and 5 from J, leaving 17 bases between them. Germline V gene data show CDR1 as DFQATT and CDR2 as SNEGSKA (reference sequence). The CDR3 region is CSARDPLAIYNEQYF. The CDR3 region has the DNA TGCAGTGCTAGAGATCCCCTAGCAATATACAACGAGCAGTACTTC.

The rearrangement joins TRBV20-1 to TRBJ1-1; D is unclear. Germline V CDR1 and CDR2: DFQATT, SNEGSKA (reference sequence). V lost 6 bases and J lost 0, with 14 bases in between. The CDR3 extends over 14 amino acids. DNA of the CDR3: TGCAGTGCAAGGGAGGCGGCCATGAACACTGAAGCTTTCTTT. Amino acid sequence: CSAREAAMNTEAFF.

This clonotype was seen repeatedly, ten times or more. The CDR3 loop reads CASSVGGGGVYYNEQFF. The CDR3 DNA reads as TGTGCCAGCAGCGTAGGGGGCGGGGGGGTCTACTACAATGAGCAGTTCTTC. The chain uses TRBV9 and TRBJ2-1; 9 bases align to TRBD2. This CDR3 spans 17 amino acids. The germline V gene has CDR1 SGDLS and CDR2 YYNGEE. The junction had 7 bases not matched to a gene; V was cut back by 0 bases and J by 3 bases. The whole variable domain, filled in from reference TRBV9 and TRBJ2-1, reads DSGVTQTPKHLITATGQRVTLRCSPRSGDLSVYWYQQSLDQGLQFLIQYYNGEERAKGNILERFSAQQFPDLHSELNLSSLELGDSALYFCASSVGGGGVYYNEQFFGPGTRLTVL.

Of note for this clonotype: The junction differs from germline at one of its ends, possibly a read error. This chain uses TRBV13 with TRBJ2-3; D call uncertain. The germline gives CDR1 PRHDT, CDR2 FYEKMQ (reference sequence). The CDR3 extends over 13 amino acids. The CDR3: CAISLAGTDTQYF. Here the CDR3 DNA reads TGTGCCATCAGCTTGGCCGGGACAGATACGCAGTATTTT.

This clonotype was seen only a few times. The gene calls are TRBV7-2 and TRBJ2-7; perhaps TRBD2 as D (6 bases). This CDR3 is built from 12 residues. Germline V CDR1 and CDR2: SGHTA, FQGNSA. V was cut by 1 base and J by 8 bases, with 9 bases left in between. The CDR3 loop is CASSLDGGKQYF. For the CDR3, the DNA is TGTGCCAGCAGCTTAGATGGGGGGAAGCAGTACTTC.

This clonotype has more than one count but fewer than ten. The chain links TRBV5-5 to TRBJ2-1, with 9 positions matching TRBD2. The junction had 8 bases not matched to a gene; V was cut back by 10 bases and J by 3 bases. Germline loops: CDR1 SGHKS, CDR2 YYEKEE (reference sequence). CDR3 length equals 14 residues. CDR3 nucleotides: TGTGCCGGGTCTAGACTAGCGGACTACAATGAGCAGTTCTTC. Its translation: CAGSRLADYNEQFF.

This clonotype was seen repeatedly, ten times or more. The rearrangement joins TRBV24-1 to TRBJ2-7; D may correspond to TRBD1 or TRBD2 (5 bases each). Germline V gene sequence: CDR1 KGHDR, CDR2 SFDVKD. Trimming shortened V by 4 bases and J by 2 bases, and 17 bases separated the two germline ends. This CDR3 spans 16 amino acids. The CDR3 sequence is CATSDPGADRPYEQYF. In DNA, the CDR3 is TGTGCCACCAGTGACCCCGGGGCCGATCGCCCCTACGAGCAGTACTTC.

The V gene is TRBV6-1, the J gene TRBJ2-7; a possible D gene is TRBD1 (5 bases). V gave up 5 bases and J gave up 5 bases, with 13 bases separating them. The CDR3 consists of 13 residues. Germline CDR1 is MNHNS and CDR2 is SASEGT. As DNA, the CDR3 is TGTGCCAGCAGTCGGACACGTACAAACGAGCAGTACTTC. Amino acid sequence: CASSRTRTNEQYF.

This clonotype has just a few counts. The gene calls are TRBV18 and TRBJ2-1; D gene ambiguous. Deletions cut 1 base from V and 7 bases from J, with 8 bases between. Per germline, CDR1 KGHSH and CDR2 LQKENI. This CDR3 has 13 amino acids. The CDR3 DNA reads as TGTGCCAGCTCACCACTCCGAGGTAATGAGCAGTTCTTC. This gives the protein CASSPLRGNEQFF. Together with reference TRBV18 and TRBJ2-1, the CDR3 gives the full variable domain: NAGVMQNPRHLVRRRGQEARLRCSPMKGHSHVYWYRQLPEEGLKFMVYLQKENIIDESGMPKERFSAEFPKEGPSILRIQQVVRGDSAAYFCASSPLRGNEQFFGPGTRLTVL.

V gene TRBV21-1 combines with J gene TRBJ2-2; the table's D call TRBD2 went unverified against the DNA. TRBV21-1 is labeled a pseudogene. This CDR3 is 17 amino acids long. The CDR3 DNA reads TGTGCCAGCAGCAAAGAGCCAGCGGGAGCCAACACCGGGGAGCTGTTTTTT. Translation gives CASSKEPAGANTGELFF.

This clonotype was detected ten times or more. J is TRBJ1-1 and V is TRBV5-1, with 8 bases lining up with TRBD1. The ends lost 4 bases at V and 0 bases at J; junction bases unmatched: 17. The CDR3 is 19 amino acids. Looked up from germline, CDR1 is SGHRS and CDR2 is YFSETQ. CDR3 sequence: CASSPTPDRVIGVNTEAFF. For the CDR3, the DNA is TGCGCCAGCAGCCCCACGCCGGACAGGGTAATAGGCGTGAACACTGAAGCTTTCTTT.

The chain employs TRBV28 and TRBJ2-7; unclear D gene. Germline V CDR1 and CDR2: MDHEN, SYDVKM. With 6 bases removed from V and 2 bases from J, the gap between germline ends came to 11 bases. The CDR3 sequence is 13 residues long. This chain's CDR3 is CASRQRVTYEQYF. The DNA of the CDR3 is TGTGCCAGCAGGCAAAGGGTTACCTACGAGCAGTACTTC.

V is TRBV12-5 and J is TRBJ2-2; tentatively, D is TRBD2 (5 bases). The germline gives CDR1 LGHNT, CDR2 FRNRAP. The CDR3 sequence is 13 residues long. Trimming stripped 4 bases from V and 4 bases from J, with 7 bases between. As DNA, the CDR3 is TGTGCTAGTGGTTGGAGCGGCACCGGGGAGCTGTTTTTT. It codes for CASGWSGTGELFF.